The 5 T cell receptor beta chains in this list originate from one sample, sequenced in a study of CD8+ T cells in alopecia areata. The treatment is: oral pan-JAK inhibitor, 5-10 mg twice daily. RNA extraction was followed by reverse transcription into cDNA, which acted as the sequencing template. Profiled with immunoSEQ multiplex PCR; TCRdb holds only in-frame clones, not every one. The sample includes under 150,000 clones, roughly 80% of them seen just once. The sequencing used CD8+ T cells sorted from blood, collected at week 4, from a patient treated with tofacitinib. These receptor sequences come from a human donor with alopecia areata.

This clone was seen once. This chain connects TRBV5-6 to TRBJ1-2, with 7 bases that match TRBD1. Per the germline V gene, CDR1 is SGHDT and CDR2 is YYEEEE. The CDR3 sequence is 15 residues long. J lost 3 bases, V lost 5 bases, and 10 bases had no gene match. The CDR3 DNA follows: TGTGCCAGCAGAAAACAGGGGATGCCGCACTATGGCTACACCTTC. The encoded protein is CASRKQGMPHYGYTF.

The genes are TRBV5-6 and TRBJ2-3, with D tentatively TRBD2 (6 bases). Germline V CDR1 and CDR2: SGHDT, YYEEEE. The CDR3 is 14 amino acids. V was shortened by 4 bases and J by 0 bases, with 9 bases between the two germline ends. The CDR3 bases are TGTGCCAGCAGCCCTCTAGCGAGCACAGATACGCAGTATTTT. This codes for CASSPLASTDTQYF. Full variable domain (missing parts from reference TRBV5-6 and TRBJ2-3): DAGVTQSPTHLIKTRGQQVTLRCSPKSGHDTVSWYQQALGQGPQFIFQYYEEEERQRGNFPDRFSGHQFPNYSSELNVNALLLGDSALYLCASSPLASTDTQYFGPGTRLTVL.

CDR3 sequence (DNA): TGTGCCAGCACCCCCCTCCGAATATCGGTGGAATCGCCCCAGCATTTT. It translates to CASTPLRISVESPQHF. This chain uses TRBV6-6 with TRBJ1-5, with D unclear. This CDR3 has 16 residues. Germline V gene sequence: CDR1 MNHNY, CDR2 SVGAGI (reference sequence). Trimming removed 7 bases at V and 9 bases at J, with 25 bases between.

This clone was counted a single time. This chain links TRBV5-1 with TRBJ2-7; D unclear. This CDR3 contains 12 residues. Per the germline V gene, CDR1 is SGHRS and CDR2 is YFSETQ. Trimming took 7 bases from V and 2 from J, leaving 10 bases between them. The CDR3 sequence is CASGTEPYEQYF. The DNA for the CDR3 is TGCGCCAGCGGAACAGAGCCCTACGAGCAGTACTTC.

This clone was counted between two and nine times. The J gene is TRBJ2-5, the V gene TRBV29-1; D is unresolved. Trimming removed 5 bases from V and 0 bases from J, with 13 bases in between. Per germline, CDR1 SQVTM and CDR2 ANQGSEA. The CDR3 runs to 14 residues. The CDR3 here is CSVTVRRNQETQYF. CDR3 nucleotide sequence: TGCAGCGTTACCGTACGGCGCAACCAAGAGACCCAGTACTTC.